Below are 5 T cell receptor beta chains sequenced from a single sample in a study of chronic HIV infection and antiretroviral therapy. MiXCR, applied by TCRdb to the 5' RACE reads, yields one record per CDR3 protein. The sample has 45,000 to 55,000 distinct CDR3 sequences, about a fifth seen once. The sample comprised peripheral blood. The receptor source for this set is an adult who had HIV and had not received antiretroviral therapy, or was an uninfected healthy control (not recorded which).

The count of this clonotype is one. The V call is TRBV30, the J call TRBJ2-4, with D unclear. Germline V lookup: CDR1 GTSNPN, CDR2 SVGIG (reference sequence). CDR3 length equals 13 residues. The V end lost 2 bases, the J end lost 2 bases, and 7 bases lay between the germline ends. The CDR3 sequence: CAWSWNSKNIQYF. CDR3 DNA: TGTGCCTGGAGTTGGAACTCCAAAAACATTCAGTACTTC.

The chain recombines TRBV10-3 with TRBJ1-1; a weak D match, TRBD1 (5 bases). The CDR3 is 16 residues long. The germline gives CDR1 ENHRY, CDR2 SYGVKD. Written as DNA, the CDR3 is TGTGCACACAGCCCCAGGGAAGGTGATGGTAACACTGAAGCTTTCTTT. This translates into CAHSPREGDGNTEAFF.

This clonotype was picked up a small number of times. V is TRBV28 and J is TRBJ1-2, with D tentatively TRBD1 (6 bases). The CDR3 runs 14 residues. CDR1 is MDHEN and CDR2 is SYDVKM in the germline V gene. Trimming removed 11 bases at V and 3 bases at J, with 19 bases between. The CDR3, as DNA: TGTGCCGCCCTCGAGGGGGGGCTGGACTATGGCTACACCTTC. It is translated as CAALEGGLDYGYTF.

This chain joins TRBV7-9 and TRBJ2-3; TRBD2 is a possible D gene (6 bases). CDR3 length equals 15 residues. V dropped 0 bases and J dropped 0 bases, with 7 bases sitting between them. Germline V CDR1 and CDR2: SEHNR, FQNEAQ (reference sequence). The CDR3 spells CASSLASGSTDTQYF. DNA of the CDR3: TGTGCCAGCAGCTTAGCCAGCGGGAGCACAGATACGCAGTATTTT.

This clonotype has a count of ten or more. CDR3: CASSLGQGVGDTQYF. CDR3 bases: TGTGCCAGCAGCCTAGGACAGGGGGTCGGTGATACGCAGTATTTT. This chain uses TRBV6-6 with TRBJ2-3, with 10 bases fitting TRBD1. The CDR3 runs to 15 residues. CDR1 is MNHNY, CDR2 SVGAGI, per germline (reference sequence). The V and J ends lost 6 bases and 6 bases, in that order; junction bases with no gene match: 9.